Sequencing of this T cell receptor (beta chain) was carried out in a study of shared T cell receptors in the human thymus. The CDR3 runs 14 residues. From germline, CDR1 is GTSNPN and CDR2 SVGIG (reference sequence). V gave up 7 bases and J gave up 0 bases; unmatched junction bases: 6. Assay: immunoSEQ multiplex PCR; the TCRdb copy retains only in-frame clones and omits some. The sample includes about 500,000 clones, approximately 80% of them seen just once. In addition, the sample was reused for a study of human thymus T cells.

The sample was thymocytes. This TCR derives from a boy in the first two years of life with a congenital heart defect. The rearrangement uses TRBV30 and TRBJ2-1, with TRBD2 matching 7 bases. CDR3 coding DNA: TGTGCCTCGAAACTAGCGAGCTCCTACAATGAGCAGTTCTTC. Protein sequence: CASKLASSYNEQFF.